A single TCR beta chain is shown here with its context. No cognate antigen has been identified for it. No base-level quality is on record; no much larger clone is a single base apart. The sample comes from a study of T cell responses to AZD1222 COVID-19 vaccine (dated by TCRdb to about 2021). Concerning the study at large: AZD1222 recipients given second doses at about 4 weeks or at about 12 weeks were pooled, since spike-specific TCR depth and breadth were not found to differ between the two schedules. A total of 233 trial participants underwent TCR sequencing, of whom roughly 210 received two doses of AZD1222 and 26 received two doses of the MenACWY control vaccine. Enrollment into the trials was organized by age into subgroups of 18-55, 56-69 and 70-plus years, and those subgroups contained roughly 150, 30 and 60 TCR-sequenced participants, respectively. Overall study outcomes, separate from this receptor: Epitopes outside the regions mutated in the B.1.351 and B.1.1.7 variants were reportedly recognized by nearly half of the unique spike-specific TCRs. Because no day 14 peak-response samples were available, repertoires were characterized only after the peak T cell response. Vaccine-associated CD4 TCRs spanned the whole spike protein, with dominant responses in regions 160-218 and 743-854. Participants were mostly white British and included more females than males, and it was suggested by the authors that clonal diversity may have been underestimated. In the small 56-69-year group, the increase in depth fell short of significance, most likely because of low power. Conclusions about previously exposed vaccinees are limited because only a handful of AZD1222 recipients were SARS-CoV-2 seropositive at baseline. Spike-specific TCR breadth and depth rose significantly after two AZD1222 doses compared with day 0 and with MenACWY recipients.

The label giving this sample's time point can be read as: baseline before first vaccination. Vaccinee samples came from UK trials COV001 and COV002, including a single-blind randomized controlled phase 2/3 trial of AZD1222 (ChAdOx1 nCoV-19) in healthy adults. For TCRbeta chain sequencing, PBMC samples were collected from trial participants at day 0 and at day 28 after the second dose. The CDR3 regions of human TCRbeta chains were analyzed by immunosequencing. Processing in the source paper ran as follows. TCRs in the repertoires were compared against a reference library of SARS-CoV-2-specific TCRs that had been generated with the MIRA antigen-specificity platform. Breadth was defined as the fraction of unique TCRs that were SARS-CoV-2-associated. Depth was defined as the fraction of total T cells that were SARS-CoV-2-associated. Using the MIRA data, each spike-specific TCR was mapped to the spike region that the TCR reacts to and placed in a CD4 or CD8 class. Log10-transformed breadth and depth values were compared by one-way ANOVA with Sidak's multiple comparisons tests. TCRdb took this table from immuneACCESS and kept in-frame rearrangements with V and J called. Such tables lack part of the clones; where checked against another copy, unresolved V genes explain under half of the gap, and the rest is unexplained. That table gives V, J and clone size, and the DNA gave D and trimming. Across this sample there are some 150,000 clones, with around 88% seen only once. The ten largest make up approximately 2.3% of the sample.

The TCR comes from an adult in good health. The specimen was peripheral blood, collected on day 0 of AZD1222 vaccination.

CDR3 reads: CAISGTGRGYTF. The DNA is TGTGCCATCAGCGGGACAGGCCGGGGCTACACCTTC. The sequence joins TRBV10-3 to TRBJ1-2; 8 bases in between match TRBD1. From its cysteine to its phenylalanine, the CDR3 spans 12 amino acids. Solely the CDR3 DNA is kept, with 36 bases framed from the first base. The germline V gene provides CDR1 ENHRY and CDR2 SYGVKD. Germline trimming amounts to 6 bases on V and 8 bases on J, with 5 as the count of junction bases outside the gene matches.